Below, 16 T cell receptor beta chains from the same sample are listed, as sequenced in a study of T cells in Graves' hyperthyroidism and ophthalmopathy. It was RNA transcripts that yielded the amplified TCR beta CDR3 regions. First-round RT-PCR with HTBI primers amplified the TCR CDR3 region. Each CDR3 protein is one row after TCRdb ran MiXCR on the multiplex PCR reads. Counted here are fewer than 900,000 distinct CDR3 sequences, over 15% occurring once; the ten biggest clones make up over 7.5%. Material for sequencing was blood. The origin of the receptors is a man aged 18 to 30 with Graves' hyperthyroidism.

The table lists this clonotype with a few counts. The chain employs TRBV2 and TRBJ2-1; either TRBD1 or TRBD2 may fit D (6 bases each). The germline CDR1 and CDR2 sequences are SNHLY and FYNNEI. V was cut by 11 bases and J by 7 bases, with 15 bases left in between. The CDR3 has 12 amino acids. The CDR3 nucleotides are TGTGCCGTAATACAGGGACTGAATGAGCAGTTCTTC. It encodes CAVIQGLNEQFF.

The chain couples TRBV13 to TRBJ2-5; 8 bases are a match to TRBD1. Germline V gives CDR1 PRHDT, CDR2 FYEKMQ (reference sequence). The junction had 5 bases not matched to a gene; V was cut back by 2 bases and J by 3 bases. The CDR3 is made up of 15 amino acids. The CDR3: CASSLQGAVEETQYF. CDR3 coding DNA: TGTGCCAGCAGCTTACAGGGGGCCGTGGAAGAGACCCAGTACTTC.

This clonotype has a count of ten or more. V gene TRBV11-3 combines with J gene TRBJ2-1, with unresolved D. This CDR3 is 14 amino acids long. The V end lost 0 bases, the J end lost 8 bases, and 11 bases lay between the germline ends. Germline CDR1 is SGHNT and CDR2 is YENEEA. The CDR3 bases are TGTGCCAGCAGCTTAGATCTCCCAGGACATGAGCAGTTCTTC. The encoded protein is CASSLDLPGHEQFF. Full variable domain (missing parts from reference TRBV11-3 and TRBJ2-1): EAGVVQSPRYKIIEKKQPVAFWCNPISGHNTLYWYLQNLGQGPELLIRYENEEAVDDSQLPKDRFSAERLKGVDSTLKIQPAELGDSAVYLCASSLDLPGHEQFFGPGTRLTVL.

This clonotype was found a few times. The CDR3 reads CASSVVAYGHEQFF. CDR3 bases: TGTGCCAGCAGCGTAGTAGCGTACGGCCATGAGCAGTTCTTC. The V gene is TRBV9, the J gene TRBJ2-1; a weak D match, TRBD2 (5 bases). This CDR3 has 14 residues. Trimming left V 0 bases short and J 8 bases short, with 12 bases between. Germline V gene sequence: CDR1 SGDLS, CDR2 YYNGEE.

The chain carries TRBV4-1 and TRBJ2-3, with TRBD1 identical over 10 bases. Germline loops: CDR1 MGHRA, CDR2 YSYEKL. The CDR3 consists of 16 residues. J was trimmed by 6 bases and V by 6 bases; bases with no gene match: 12. The CDR3 region has the DNA TGCGCCAGCAGTGATGACAGGGGGCTTTTGTCGGATACGCAGTATTTT. Its translation is CASSDDRGLLSDTQYF.

This chain uses TRBV20-1 with TRBJ2-7, with D perhaps assigned TRBD1 or TRBD2 (6 bases each). In germline, CDR1 is DFQATT, CDR2 SNEGSKA (reference sequence). The ends were cut back, 6 bases at V and 5 bases at J, with 26 bases in the middle. This CDR3 spans 16 amino acids. For the CDR3, the DNA is TGCAGTGCACATAGAGGGGGAGGAGGTCCTCTTAACGAGCAGTACTTC. Its translation is CSAHRGGGGPLNEQYF.

The chain joins TRBV7-2 to TRBJ2-3; 8 nucleotides match TRBD1. With 6 bases clipped from V and 4 bases from J, the junction kept 18 bases outside the gene matches. Germline assignment: CDR1 SGHTA and CDR2 FQGNSA. The CDR3 runs 18 residues. The CDR3 loop is CASRDDRGATPAADTQYF. CDR3 sequence (DNA): TGTGCCAGCAGAGATGACAGGGGTGCTACCCCCGCCGCAGATACGCAGTATTTT.

The sample holds many counts of this clonotype. The V gene is TRBV28, the J gene TRBJ2-7; D is unclear. V was trimmed by 6 bases and J by 4 bases, leaving 19 bases between them. Germline loops: CDR1 MDHEN, CDR2 SYDVKM. This CDR3 is built from 15 residues. The CDR3: CASSPLTARHYEQYF. The CDR3 bases are TGTGCCAGCAGCCCCCTCACGGCAAGACATTACGAGCAGTACTTC.

The chain links TRBV29-1 to TRBJ2-3; no clear D. Between the trimmed V and J ends, which lost 6 bases and 2 bases, there was a span of 15 bases. The CDR3 totals 14 residues. Germline values: CDR1 SQVTM, CDR2 ANQGSEA. CDR3 coding DNA: TGCAGCGTCGGCTGGGCCAGCCCCACAGATACGCAGTATTTT. Its translation: CSVGWASPTDTQYF.

Points on this clonotype: A much bigger clone sits one base away, suggesting this may be a read error. The J gene is TRBJ2-7, the V gene TRBV13, with 12 bases that match TRBD2. The CDR3 has 15 residues. Unmatched junction bases numbered 3, after V lost 4 bases and J lost 2 bases. Germline V gene lookup returns CDR1 PRHDT and CDR2 FYEKMQ (reference sequence). In nucleotides, the CDR3 is TGTGCCAGCAGCTCCCGGACTAGCGGGGCCTACGAGCAGTACTTC. It codes for CASSSRTSGAYEQYF.

The V and J genes are TRBV20-1 and TRBJ2-1; D gene uncertain. The ends were cut back, 2 bases at V and 8 bases at J, with 10 bases in the middle. CDR1 DFQATT and CDR2 SNEGSKA come from the germline V gene (reference sequence). The CDR3 loop spans 12 amino acids. In DNA form, the CDR3 reads TGCAGTGCTAGACCTCAGAGCGATGAGCAGTTCTTC. Amino acids: CSARPQSDEQFF.

This clonotype has ten or more counts. CDR3 residues: CASSLVYPDNEQFF. The CDR3 region has the DNA TGCGCCAGCAGCTTGGTCTACCCCGACAATGAGCAGTTCTTC. This chain connects TRBV5-1 to TRBJ2-1; D ambiguous. Germline V gene lookup returns CDR1 SGHRS and CDR2 YFSETQ. This CDR3 is built from 14 residues. V gave up 0 bases and J gave up 5 bases, with 9 bases separating them.

This clonotype has at least ten counts. The CDR3 region has the DNA TGTGCCAGCAGTCCTCAGGGGACAGATACGCAGTATTTT. This encodes CASSPQGTDTQYF. V usage is TRBV28 and J usage is TRBJ2-3, with D perhaps TRBD1 (6 bases). The germline V gene encodes CDR1 MDHEN and CDR2 SYDVKM. V lost 5 bases, J lost 3 bases, and 9 bases lay in between. The length of the CDR3 is 13 residues.

Of note for this clonotype: This may be a read error, as it is one base from a much larger clone. The rearrangement joins TRBV20-1 to TRBJ2-7, with 8 bases matching TRBD2. This CDR3 has 14 residues. V gave up 5 bases and J gave up 7 bases; unmatched junction bases: 13. The germline V gene encodes CDR1 DFQATT and CDR2 SNEGSKA (reference sequence). The CDR3 coding sequence is TGCAGTGCTGGGGGGAGAGCGGGAGTCAATGAGCAGTACTTC. This sequence encodes CSAGGRAGVNEQYF.

V is TRBV30 and J is TRBJ2-7; 14 bases fit TRBD2. V dropped 1 base and J dropped 3; count of bases not matched to a gene: 20. CDR3 size: 21 residues. The V gene's germline CDR1 is GTSNPN and CDR2 SVGIG (reference sequence). CDR3 coding DNA: TGTGCCTGGAGTGGAACTGGGACTAGCGGGAGCCGTTATACCCCACTCTACGAGCAGTACTTC. It encodes CAWSGTGTSGSRYTPLYEQYF.

This clonotype showed up many times. The chain employs TRBV29-1 and TRBJ2-7; 8 nucleotides align to TRBD2. CDR1 and CDR2 (germline): SQVTM, ANQGSEA. CDR3 length equals 14 residues. After removal of 4 bases from V and 6 bases from J, the junction contained 11 bases not matched to a gene. The CDR3 sequence is CSVAMAGGTTEQYF. CDR3 sequence (DNA): TGCAGCGTTGCAATGGCGGGAGGCACGACCGAGCAGTACTTC.